This is a list of T cell receptor beta chains from one sample in a study of monozygotic twins with inflammatory bowel disease. TCRdb derives one entry per CDR3 protein from the 5' RACE reads, leaving out DNA. This table holds around 380,000 distinct CDR3 sequences. The sequencing input was blood. The receptor source for this set is a human donor with ulcerative colitis or Crohn's disease, or a healthy co-twin of an affected twin (not recorded which). The CDR3 runs from the conserved cysteine through the conserved F or W. The order of the fields is J gene, clone size, V gene, CDR3 protein. Some rows mark clone size as missing; the rest say once, few, many or name a class of expanded clone.

J: TRBJ2-5; size: .; V: TRBV27; CDR3: CASRLHHQETQYF
J: TRBJ2-5; size: .; V: TRBV10-3; CDR3: CAIKADGGSVTQYF
J: TRBJ1-2; size: .; V: TRBV18; CDR3: CASSPGTDYGYTF
J: TRBJ1-2; size: .; V: TRBV4-1; CDR3: CASSQVPGANYGYTF
J: TRBJ2-3; size: medium-sized; V: TRBV7-6; CDR3: CASSYLLAGGDTDTQYF
J: TRBJ2-5; size: .; V: TRBV7-3; CDR3: CASSPDPGSETQYF
J: TRBJ2-5; size: .; V: TRBV20-1; CDR3: CSAGSGQETQYF
J: TRBJ2-7; size: .; V: TRBV20-1; CDR3: CSARGGLLAGVYEQYF
J: TRBJ1-2; size: .; V: TRBV6-6; CDR3: CASIVGMTGGYTF
J: TRBJ2-5; size: .; V: TRBV7-2; CDR3: CASRGGAETQYF
J: TRBJ2-1; size: .; V: TRBV7-6; CDR3: CASRGLRGPNNEQFF
J: TRBJ1-6; size: .; V: TRBV30; CDR3: CAWTQDRNSPLHF
J: TRBJ2-3; size: .; V: TRBV5-4; CDR3: CASSWASRMTDTQYF
J: TRBJ2-1; size: .; V: TRBV6-1; CDR3: CASSERPSSYNEQFF
J: TRBJ2-1; size: .; V: TRBV15; CDR3: CATSPSLIQYNEQFF
J: TRBJ1-1; size: .; V: TRBV7-6; CDR3: CAGSSRTGDTEAFF